Listed below are T cell receptor beta chains from one sample, sequenced in a study of response to subunit inactivated influenza vaccine. TCRdb re-analysed the RT-PCR reads in MiXCR, keeping a single row per CDR3 protein. The repertoire holds 450,000 to 600,000 distinct CDR3 sequences, about 17% seen once, with roughly 3.1% in the top ten. The material was CD4+ T cells sorted from PBMCs, obtained about 24 months after vaccination. Every receptor here comes from a man between 50 and 75 years old who received an inactivated influenza vaccine. The CDR3 runs from the conserved cysteine through the conserved F or W. The D gene is left open where the match is weak. Clone size appears in some rows only: once, few, many, or a class for an expanded clone.

>.|TRBJ2-1|few|TRBV4-3
CASSRSLGGYNEQFF
TGCGCCAGCAGCCGCTCGCTCGGCGGATACAATGAGCAGTTCTTC
>TRBD1|TRBJ2-1|.|TRBV24-1
CATSDRQGALDNEQFF
TGTGCCACCAGTGACCGACAGGGGGCTTTGGACAATGAGCAGTTCTTC
>.|TRBJ2-3|many|TRBV29-1
CSVEKGGSPDTQYF
TGCAGCGTTGAAAAAGGGGGGAGCCCAGATACGCAGTATTTT
>.|TRBJ2-7|few|TRBV29-1
CSVGTHFYEQYF
TGCAGCGTTGGGACCCACTTCTACGAGCAGTACTTC
>.|TRBJ2-1|many|TRBV24-1
CATSDARQNNEQFF
TGTGCCACCAGTGATGCCAGACAGAACAATGAGCAGTTCTTC
>.|TRBJ2-2|.|TRBV7-6
CASSLEVGQMNTGELFF
TGTGCCAGCAGCTTAGAGGTGGGCCAGATGAACACCGGGGAGCTGTTTTTT
>TRBD1|TRBJ1-6|.|TRBV15
CATSSTGTGGSPLHF
TGTGCCACCAGCAGCACCGGGACAGGGGGTTCACCCCTCCACTTT
>TRBD1|TRBJ2-7|few|TRBV14
CASSRRQGASDEQYF
TGTGCCAGCAGCCGACGACAGGGGGCTTCGGACGAGCAGTACTTC
>.|TRBJ1-2|many|TRBV12-3/TRBV12-4
CASSLRQNYGYTF
TGTGCCAGCAGCCTCAGACAGAACTATGGCTACACCTTC
>.|TRBJ2-1|.|TRBV20-1
CSANIRLNNEQFF
TGCAGTGCTAATATCAGACTGAACAATGAGCAGTTCTTC
>.|TRBJ2-1|few|TRBV10-2
CASSESSRERFF
TGCGCCAGCAGTGAGTCTAGCAGGGAGCGGTTCTTC
>.|TRBJ2-3|few|TRBV21-1
CASSKLRRRRSTDTQYF
TGTGCCAGCAGCAAGCTTCGGCGCAGACGAAGCACAGATACGCAGTATTTT
>TRBD1|TRBJ2-1|.|TRBV7-9
CASSYGQGPSNEQFF
TGTGCCAGCAGCTACGGACAGGGCCCAAGCAATGAGCAGTTCTTC
>.|TRBJ2-2|.|TRBV28
CASSLLWGANTGELFF
TGTGCCAGCAGTCTCCTTTGGGGGGCGAACACCGGGGAGCTGTTTTTT
>TRBD1|TRBJ1-1|.|TRBV18
CASSQDRPQNTEAFF
TGTGCCAGCTCACAGGACAGGCCTCAGAACACTGAAGCTTTCTTT
>.|TRBJ2-1|many|TRBV24-1
CATKSQGGSNEQFF
TGTGCCACCAAGAGCCAGGGGGGGAGTAATGAGCAGTTCTTC
>TRBD1|TRBJ2-1|few|TRBV4-3
CASSQHALRTGRRNEQFF
TGCGCCAGCAGCCAACACGCCCTTCGGACAGGGAGGAGAAATGAGCAGTTCTTC
>.|TRBJ1-5|few|TRBV20-1
CSATGYTDQPQHF
TGCAGTGCTACAGGGTATACTGATCAGCCCCAGCATTTT